This TCR beta chain was profiled in a study of post-analysis software for immune sequencing data. Study-level information: Some patients lacked subtype; others had relapsing-remitting, secondary progressive or progressive-relapsing disease. Whole-study findings and limits: When compared against controls, multiple sclerosis patients showed significantly lower normalized Chao1 diversity. Patients had higher frequencies than controls of five TRBV segments, including TRBV5-6, TRBV5-1 and TRBV20-1.

This clonotype has at least ten counts. Its antigen is still unknown. Trimming removed 6 bases at V and 9 bases at J, with 9 bases between. Germline CDR1 reads SQVTM; CDR2 reads ANQGSEA. This CDR3 is 10 amino acids long. cDNA libraries of TCR beta carried unique molecular identifiers. TCRdb reanalysed the PCR reads using MiXCR and keeps one entry per CDR3 protein. The sample lists approximately 180,000 distinct CDR3 sequences, 30% occurring once. The chain employs TRBV29-1 and TRBJ2-1; D assignment may be TRBD1 or TRBD2 (5 bases each). The receptor's source is a girl aged 5 to 17 with multiple sclerosis. The specimen was blood. The CDR3, as DNA: TGCAGCGTCTTCGGGGCTGAGCAGTTCTTC. Protein: CSVFGAEQFF.